This T cell receptor (beta chain) was found in a study of blood T cell repertoires in COVID-19. This table comes from immunoSEQ multiplex PCR, and its TCRdb copy is limited to in-frame clones, with some not included. This table has some 110,000 clones, about 89% appearing once. Trimming removed 3 bases at V and 6 bases at J, with 17 bases between. This CDR3 contains 15 residues. Per germline, CDR1 MGHDK and CDR2 SYGVNS. The chain couples TRBV25-1 to TRBJ2-5, with D possibly TRBD2 on 6 matching bases. Sequencing input: peripheral blood. The TCR comes from a human donor in a cohort sampled during active COVID-19. The CDR3 protein is CASSETGLRAKTQYF. The CDR3 coding sequence is TGTGCCAGCAGTGAGACGGGACTCCGCGCGAAGACCCAGTACTTC.